Listed below are T cell receptor beta chains from one sample, sequenced in a study of CD8 T cells in ankylosing spondylitis. Using its own MiXCR run on the 5' RACE reads, TCRdb lists one record per CDR3 protein. Here the sample spans some 270,000 distinct CDR3 sequences, roughly 32% being singletons. Sequencing input: blood, either unsorted or a sorted T cell fraction (not recorded which). The receptors originated from a male donor with ankylosing spondylitis or in good health (not recorded which). CDR3s include the opening cysteine and the closing phenylalanine or tryptophan. D genes are given only for firm matches. Size values are once, few and many counts, or a class for expanded clones, and some rows have none.

.,TRBV20-1,once,TRBJ1-3,17,TGCAGTGCTATGGTTGCGGGGGCCTCCTTCTCTGGAAACACCATATATTTT,CSAMVAGASFSGNTIYF
.,TRBV20-1,.,TRBJ2-7,14,TGCAGTGCTGGGAGCGCGGGGAGCTCCTACGAGCAGTACTTC,CSAGSAGSSYEQYF
.,TRBV20-1,few,TRBJ2-3,14,TGCAGTTCGGCTTCCGGGACGAGCACAGATACGCAGTATTTT,CSSASGTSTDTQYF
.,TRBV15,.,TRBJ1-5,13,TGTGCCACCAGCAGAGACAGGGTTCAGCCCCAGCATTTT,CATSRDRVQPQHF
.,TRBV15,few,TRBJ2-1,15,TGTGCCACCAGCAGCCGGACAGCGCAGCACAATGAGCAGTTCTTC,CATSSRTAQHNEQFF
.,TRBV20-1,.,TRBJ2-5,12,TGCAGTGCTAGATACGGACTTGACGCGCGGCTCTTC,CSARYGLDARLF
.,TRBV29-1,.,TRBJ2-1,14,TGCAGCGTCACCAGGGGCCTCCTATACAATGAGCAGTTCTTC,CSVTRGLLYNEQFF
.,TRBV6-5,.,TRBJ1-1,15,TGTGCCAGCAGTTCGCCACGGAGGTCGAACACTGAAGCTTTCTTT,CASSSPRRSNTEAFF
TRBD2,TRBV29-1,few,TRBJ2-7,13,TGCAGCGTCAGACTAGCGGGGGCCTACGAGCAGTACTTC,CSVRLAGAYEQYF
TRBD2,TRBV28,.,TRBJ2-5,14,TGTGCCAGCAGTATCTTAGCGGGCGGCGGGACCCAGTACTTC,CASSILAGGGTQYF
TRBD1,TRBV20-1,.,TRBJ2-1,16,TGCAGTGCTAGGGCGAGACAGGGCTCTTCCTACAATGAGCAGTTCTTC,CSARARQGSSYNEQFF
.,TRBV11-2,.,TRBJ1-6,16,TGTGCCAGCAGCCAATGGGGCCGGGGGACTAGTTCACCCCTCCACTTT,CASSQWGRGTSSPLHF
.,TRBV15,.,TRBJ2-1,15,TGTGCCACCAGCGGGGGTAGTGGGGCCTACAATGAGCAGTTCTTC,CATSGGSGAYNEQFF
TRBD1,TRBV6-1,.,TRBJ1-3,14,TGTGCCAGCAGGCCACAGGGGGCAGAAAACACCATATATTTT,CASRPQGAENTIYF
TRBD1,TRBV12-3/TRBV12-4,few,TRBJ2-2,14,TGTGCCAGCAGTCATGGGACAGGGTCCGGGGAGCTGTTTTTT,CASSHGTGSGELFF
.,TRBV6-5,few,TRBJ1-5,13,TGTGCCAGCAGTTACGACAGCAATCAGCCCCAGCATTTT,CASSYDSNQPQHF
.,TRBV20-1,.,TRBJ2-7,14,TGCAGTGCCGGAGGGAGCTCCTTCTCCTACGAGCAGTACTTC,CSAGGSSFSYEQYF
TRBD1,TRBV7-9,few,TRBJ2-7,13,TGTGCCAGCCGACAGGGGCCATCCTACGAGCAGTACTTC,CASRQGPSYEQYF
TRBD2,TRBV20-1,few,TRBJ2-1,17,TGCAGTGCTAGAGCCCTTTTTTCGGTTAGCGGGGGCGATGAGCAGTTCTTC,CSARALFSVSGGDEQFF
TRBD2,TRBV12-3/TRBV12-4,.,TRBJ2-3,16,TGTGCCAGCAGTTCGTGGGGAGCGGGGAGCACAGATACGCAGTATTTT,CASSSWGAGSTDTQYF
TRBD2,TRBV5-1,.,TRBJ2-7,17,TGCGCCAGCAGCTTGGTGGGTAGCGGGGCGATAACGGGCGAGCAGTACTTC,CASSLVGSGAITGEQYF
.,TRBV12-3/TRBV12-4,few,TRBJ2-7,14,TGTGCCAGCAGCCGCGGACCCACTGTGGACGAGCAGTACTTC,CASSRGPTVDEQYF
TRBD2,TRBV7-2,.,TRBJ2-7,14,TGTGCCAGCAGCCCTACCGGGGGGTCCTACGAGCAGTACTTC,CASSPTGGSYEQYF
.,TRBV6-5,.,TRBJ1-5,14,TGTGCCAGCAGTTACGCATCTGGCAATCAGCCCCACCATTTT,CASSYASGNQPHHF
.,TRBV27,.,TRBJ1-2,11,TGTGCCAGGGGTTTGGTACATGGCTACACCTTC,CARGLVHGYTF
.,TRBV6-5,.,TRBJ2-5,15,TGTGCCAGCAGTTTTAAACCGGGCCGACAAGAGACCCAGTACTTC,CASSFKPGRQETQYF
.,TRBV3-1,.,TRBJ1-4,15,TGTGCCAGCAGCCGCGGGGACACGGTCAATGAAAAACTGTTTTTT,CASSRGDTVNEKLFF
TRBD1,TRBV7-6,few,TRBJ1-1,15,TGTGCCAGCAGCCTGACAGGGATCGGGTACACTGAAGCTTTCTTT,CASSLTGIGYTEAFF
.,TRBV12-3/TRBV12-4,few,TRBJ2-7,11,TGTGCCAGCAGTTTTACCTACGAGCAGTACTTC,CASSFTYEQYF
.,TRBV10-3,.,TRBJ2-3,14,TGTGCCATCAGTGCACAGGGTCCCACAGATACGCAGTATTTT,CAISAQGPTDTQYF
TRBD2,TRBV20-1,few,TRBJ2-3,17,TGCAGTGCTGGGGGGACTAGCGGGGGGTCTAGCACAGATACGCAGTATTTT,CSAGGTSGGSSTDTQYF
TRBD1,TRBV7-2,.,TRBJ2-5,16,TGTGCCAGCAGCTCACTGGGACAGCCCGCCCAAGAGACCCAGTACTTC,CASSSLGQPAQETQYF
.,TRBV12-3/TRBV12-4,.,TRBJ2-2,13,TGTGCCAGCAGTTTCCGGCCAGCCGGGGAGCTGTTTTTT,CASSFRPAGELFF
.,TRBV6-1,.,TRBJ1-2,13,TGTGCCAGCAGTCGACAGTTTCCCCTCGGCTACACCTTC,CASSRQFPLGYTF
TRBD2,TRBV20-1,.,TRBJ2-7,15,TGCAGTGCGCCAAACGGGGCTAGCGGGGGAAACGAGCAGTACTTC,CSAPNGASGGNEQYF
TRBD1,TRBV24-1,few,TRBJ2-1,15,TGTGCCACCAGTGCCCTACAGGGGGCTGGGAATGAGCAGTTCTTC,CATSALQGAGNEQFF
TRBD1,TRBV5-6,.,TRBJ1-6,16,TGTGCCAGCAGCAGCTCAGGACAGGGAAGGAGGTCACCCCTCCACTTT,CASSSSGQGRRSPLHF
.,TRBV5-5,few,TRBJ2-5,14,TGTGCCAGCAGTCGAGTCGGACGAGGGGAGACCCAGTACTTC,CASSRVGRGETQYF
.,TRBV10-3,many,TRBJ2-1,15,TGTGCCATCAGTGGTTCGCGGGGCCTGCTCGGCGAGCAGTTCTTC,CAISGSRGLLGEQFF
.,TRBV10-3,few,TRBJ2-3,15,TGTGCCATCAGTGGGGGTGAGAGTAGCACAGATACGCAGTATTTT,CAISGGESSTDTQYF
TRBD2,TRBV20-1,.,TRBJ2-1,13,TGCAGTGCTCCGGCTAGCGGGGGGAATGAGCAGTTCTTC,CSAPASGGNEQFF
.,TRBV20-1,.,TRBJ2-7,14,TGCAGTGCTGACCATCGAGCAGAGGGCTACGAGCAGTACTTC,CSADHRAEGYEQYF
.,TRBV18,.,TRBJ2-7,14,TGTGCCAGCTCACCACAGGGACTGCCCCACGAGCAGTACTTC,CASSPQGLPHEQYF
.,TRBV12-3/TRBV12-4,few,TRBJ1-6,13,TGTGCCAGCAGTTGGGACCCTAATTCACCCCTCCACTTT,CASSWDPNSPLHF
.,TRBV9,few,TRBJ2-7,14,TGTGCCAGCAGCGGCCCAGACGCCCCCTACGAGCAGTACTTC,CASSGPDAPYEQYF
TRBD2,TRBV10-2,.,TRBJ2-3,16,TGCGCCAGCAGCGGGACTAGCGGGGGGGCCGTAGATACGCAGTATTTT,CASSGTSGGAVDTQYF
.,TRBV3-1,.,TRBJ2-6,15,TGTGCCAGCAGCCGGACGGTTACTGGGGCCAACGTCCTGACTTTC,CASSRTVTGANVLTF
TRBD1,TRBV20-1,few,TRBJ2-7,14,TGCAGTGCTAGACCAGGGGGTTCGTCCTACGAGCAGTACTTC,CSARPGGSSYEQYF
TRBD2,TRBV29-1,few,TRBJ2-3,14,TGCAGCGTGAAGGGACTAGCTAGCACAGATACGCAGTATTTT,CSVKGLASTDTQYF
.,TRBV5-6,few,TRBJ2-4,16,TGTGCCAGCAGCTGGGCGGGGGCGAGCGCCAAAAACATTCAGTACTTC,CASSWAGASAKNIQYF